This T cell receptor beta chain came from a study of identical twins. Template switching added a universal primer site; cDNA carried unique molecular identifiers. TCRdb re-analysed the 5' RACE reads in MiXCR, keeping a single row per CDR3 protein. The sample yields hundreds of thousands of distinct CDR3 sequences, 8.5% to 9% seen once. Germline loops: CDR1 MDHEN, CDR2 SYDVKM. Trimming removed 3 bases from V and 4 bases from J, with 12 bases in between. The CDR3 has 15 amino acids. These data were also reused for a study on yellow fever vaccine responses in identical twins.

The clonotype originates from a woman in her late teens or twenties in good health. Sample: PBMCs. The rearrangement uses TRBV28 and TRBJ2-2, with D possibly TRBD1 on 6 matching bases. CDR3 sequence: CASSFGQGTTGELFF. The CDR3 coding sequence is TGTGCCAGCAGTTTCGGGCAGGGGACCACCGGGGAGCTGTTTTTT. Full variable domain (missing parts from reference TRBV28 and TRBJ2-2): DVKVTQSSRYLVKRTGEKVFLECVQDMDHENMFWYRQDPGLGLRLIYFSYDVKMKEKGDIPEGYSVSREKKERFSLILESASTNQTSMYLCASSFGQGTTGELFFGEGSRLTVL.